This T cell receptor beta chain derives from a study of blood T cell repertoires in COVID-19 (dated by TCRdb to about 2020). Some background on the complete study: The collaborator samples originated in the United States, Italy and Spain and spanned the acute and convalescent phases of COVID-19. The material from the prospective study consisted of cDNA or gDNA derived from T cells, B-cell-depleted T cells, or PBMCs. The dataset comprised deeply sampled blood TCRbeta repertoires from subjects exposed to, actively infected with, or recovered from COVID-19. The repertoires were made available in a free public database intended to serve as a resource for research on the immune response to SARS-CoV-2. Samples were obtained from the ongoing ImmuneRACE study (first 160 participants) and from over 1,000 subjects provided by 6 global collaborators. The sample metadata nearly always contained a de-identified subject ID, COVID-19 status, age in years and sex. HLA class I and class II types, where available, came from metadata supplied by the sample provider rather than from assay-based typing.

Note on this clone: This receptor's antigen is unknown. Base qualities are not at hand, and no much larger clone is one base apart.

General study outcomes and caveats: Clinical and demographic metadata were provided uncurated, with the amount varying by source and participant.

Taken from cysteine to phenylalanine, the CDR3 has 16 residues. Kept here is only the CDR3 DNA, which spans 48 bases and is read in frame from base 1. From the germline V gene, CDR1 is LGHNA and CDR2 is YNFKEQ. Germline trimming amounts to 0 bases on V and 6 bases on J, with 7 as the count of junction bases outside the gene matches. The collaborating institutions used their own protocols to collect whole blood in K2EDTA tubes. For TCRbeta analysis, collaborators shipped samples in one of three forms: frozen whole blood, isolated PBMCs, or DNA extracted from either of those sample types. The immunoSEQ Assay, a bias-controlled multiplex PCR, was used to amplify TCRbeta CDR3 regions from genomic DNA. The source study handled its data this way. Nucleated cell counts per sample were estimated from amplification of reference gene primers within the assay. To quantify the absolute abundance of each unique TCRbeta CDR3 rearrangement, sequence reads were collapsed and filtered. For each sample, productive Simpson clonality was calculated as the square root of Simpson's diversity index across productive rearrangements. The table was pulled from immuneACCESS by TCRdb, which kept in-frame rearrangements only. Such tables lose some clones; where checked, under half of the loss comes from unresolved V genes, and the rest has no known cause. For V, J and clone size, that table is used; D and trimming come from the DNA. A total of approximately 100,000 clones appear in this sample, about 87% of them only once. The ten most abundant clones make up about 6.6% of the sample.

Material for sequencing was peripheral blood. This TCR was recovered from a woman aged 45-59 years with acute or convalescent COVID-19. The chain links TRBV4-2 with TRBJ2-4, and 8 junctional nucleotides match TRBD1. The bases are TGTGCCAGCAGCCAAGATCAGGGGGCGCGGGGAAACATTCAGTACTTC. The encoded protein is CASSQDQGARGNIQYF.